These 29 T cell receptor beta chains came from one sample sequenced in a study of cytomegalovirus exposure and HLA in healthy donors. This PCR relied on a set of 60 Vbeta primers and 13 Jbeta primers. The protocol was immunoSEQ multiplex PCR, while the TCRdb copy is restricted to in-frame clones and leaves out a portion. This table holds around 65,000 clones. The specimen was PBMCs. The receptors stem from a man under 40 in good health and CMV-seropositive.

V usage is TRBV30 and J usage is TRBJ1-1; D is unresolved. The ends were cut back, 2 bases at V and 3 bases at J, with 22 bases in the middle. Germline CDR1 reads GTSNPN; CDR2 reads SVGIG (reference sequence). The CDR3 covers 17 residues. CDR3 in DNA: TGTGCCTGGAGTAGATCAATAGCCCTCGCGCACGACACTGAAGCTTTCTTT. This gives the protein CAWSRSIALAHDTEAFF.

The rearrangement links TRBV6-1 to TRBJ2-2, with D perhaps TRBD2 (6 bases). Between the trimmed V and J ends, which lost 4 bases and 1 base, there was a span of 19 bases. The CDR3 contains 18 residues. Per the germline V gene, CDR1 is MNHNS and CDR2 is SASEGT. The CDR3 region has the DNA TGTGCCAGCAGTGCAATTCCTCTAGCGAATAGGAACACCGGGGAGCTGTTTTTT. Protein: CASSAIPLANRNTGELFF.

The V call is TRBV5-1, the J call TRBJ1-1; 9 positions agree with TRBD1. Germline-derived CDR1 and CDR2 are SGHRS and YFSETQ. V lost 2 bases and J lost 5; bases outside the gene matches: 7. The CDR3 runs 15 residues. CDR3 protein: CASSFRQGGGTEAFF. CDR3 nucleotide sequence: TGCGCCAGCAGCTTTAGACAGGGGGGAGGTACTGAAGCTTTCTTT.

The chain combines TRBV2 with TRBJ2-1; 8 nucleotides line up with TRBD2. This CDR3 has 15 residues. Germline assignment: CDR1 SNHLY and CDR2 FYNNEI. V gave up 4 bases and J gave up 5 bases; unmatched junction bases: 7. The CDR3 region is CASSANSGTDNEQFF. In DNA, the CDR3 is TGTGCCAGCAGTGCGAATAGCGGGACCGACAATGAGCAGTTCTTC.

The genes are TRBV6-5 and TRBJ1-5; maybe TRBD1 (5 bases). Deletions cut 0 bases from V and 0 bases from J, with 6 bases between. Germline V gene lookup returns CDR1 MNHEY and CDR2 SVGAGI. The CDR3 runs 15 residues. In DNA form, the CDR3 reads TGTGCCAGCAGTTACTCAGGACATAGCAATCAGCCCCAGCATTTT. Translation: CASSYSGHSNQPQHF.

The gene calls are TRBV5-4 and TRBJ2-2; D not certain. The germline V and J ends were trimmed by 1 base and 4 bases, with 8 bases remaining between them. The CDR3 sequence is 14 residues long. The germline V gene encodes CDR1 SGHNT and CDR2 YYREEE (reference sequence). This CDR3 reads CASSLIHSTGELFF. Here the CDR3 DNA reads TGTGCCAGCAGCTTGATCCACAGCACCGGGGAGCTGTTTTTT. Full variable domain (outside the CDR3, taken from reference TRBV5-4 and TRBJ2-2): ETGVTQSPTHLIKTRGQQVTLRCSSQSGHNTVSWYQQALGQGPQFIFQYYREEENGRGNFPPRFSGLQFPNYSSELNVNALELDDSALYLCASSLIHSTGELFFGEGSRLTVL.

The rearrangement joins TRBV6-5 to TRBJ2-3; TRBD1 matches 7 bases. In germline, CDR1 is MNHEY, CDR2 SVGAGI. This CDR3 region has 14 residues. The junction had 3 bases not matched to a gene; V was cut back by 2 bases and J by 4 bases. The CDR3 sequence is CASSYRGPPDTQYF. For the CDR3, the DNA is TGTGCCAGCAGTTACAGGGGGCCCCCAGATACGCAGTATTTT.

This rearrangement joins TRBV4-2 to TRBJ2-1, with TRBD2 matching 8 bases. Germline V gene sequence: CDR1 LGHNA, CDR2 YNFKEQ. The trim removed 0 bases at V and 7 bases at J, leaving 8 bases unmatched. The CDR3 length is 16 residues. The CDR3 region is CASSQDLAGGRNEQFF. As DNA, the CDR3 is TGTGCCAGCAGCCAAGATTTGGCGGGGGGAAGAAATGAGCAGTTCTTC.

The chain joins TRBV5-1 to TRBJ1-4; D ambiguous. V lost 0 bases and J lost 0, with 6 bases in between. Germline loops: CDR1 SGHRS, CDR2 YFSETQ. CDR3 length: 15 residues. This chain's CDR3 is CASSLVLSTNEKLFF. CDR3 nucleotide sequence: TGCGCCAGCAGCTTGGTGCTATCAACTAATGAAAAACTGTTTTTT.

The chain joins TRBV9 to TRBJ2-7; the match to TRBD2 covers 9 bases. Germline V gives CDR1 SGDLS, CDR2 YYNGEE. V dropped 4 bases and J dropped 2; count of bases not matched to a gene: 13. The CDR3 runs to 17 residues. The CDR3 sequence is CASSPDAGGPSAYEQYF. The CDR3 DNA reads TGTGCCAGCAGCCCCGACGCGGGGGGGCCTAGCGCCTACGAGCAGTACTTC.

The chain couples TRBV9 to TRBJ2-5; D might be TRBD2 (7 bases). CDR1 is SGDLS and CDR2 is YYNGEE in the germline V gene. The CDR3 has 15 amino acids. Trimming cost V 6 bases and J 0 bases, with 15 bases left between them. CDR3 DNA: TGTGCCAGCAACGTGGGCGGGGGCAACCAAGAGACCCAGTACTTC. It encodes CASNVGGGNQETQYF.

The chain has TRBV18 and TRBJ1-2, with TRBD1 matching over 7 bases. With 0 bases clipped from V and 8 bases from J, the junction kept 9 bases outside the gene matches. Looked up from germline, CDR1 is KGHSH and CDR2 is LQKENI. The CDR3 is made up of 15 amino acids. The CDR3 reads CASSPPPGRGRGYTF. The DNA of the CDR3 is TGTGCCAGCTCACCACCTCCCGGGAGGGGGCGAGGCTACACCTTC.

This sequence joins TRBV30 and TRBJ2-3; D is perhaps TRBD2 (5 bases). There are 15 residues in the CDR3. The V end lost 0 bases, the J end lost 0 bases, and 10 bases lay between the germline ends. The germline CDR1 and CDR2 sequences are GTSNPN and SVGIG (reference sequence). This CDR3 reads CAWSVQRTSTDTQYF. The CDR3 region has the DNA TGTGCCTGGAGTGTCCAGCGGACTAGCACAGATACGCAGTATTTT.

V usage is TRBV6-6 and J usage is TRBJ1-1; a weak D match, TRBD1 (5 bases). The germline V and J ends were trimmed by 7 bases and 5 bases, with 17 bases remaining between them. Germline values: CDR1 MNHNY, CDR2 SVGAGI (reference sequence). There are 14 residues in the CDR3. The CDR3 here is CASNLLGADTEAFF. The CDR3 coding sequence is TGTGCCAGCAATTTACTTGGGGCGGATACTGAAGCTTTCTTT.

As to this clone: The sample has other DNA sequences that encode this CDR3 too. The CDR3 loop is CAWSSSGISGANVLTF. CDR3 DNA: TGTGCCTGGAGCAGTAGCGGGATATCTGGGGCCAACGTCCTGACTTTC. The chain carries TRBV30 and TRBJ2-6; TRBD2 agrees at 8 bases. The CDR3 runs 16 residues. V shed 3 bases, J shed 1 base, and the junction held 5 bases outside the gene matches. Germline CDR1 and CDR2: GTSNPN and SVGIG (reference sequence).

The chain combines TRBV9 with TRBJ1-1, with a weak D call TRBD1 (6 bases). CDR1 is SGDLS, CDR2 YYNGEE, per germline. V lost 4 bases and J lost 5, with 15 bases in between. CDR3 length equals 14 residues. The DNA for the CDR3 is TGTGCCAGCAGCAAGGACAGTCAAGGGACTGAAGCTTTCTTT. Encoded protein: CASSKDSQGTEAFF.

V and J are TRBV2 and TRBJ2-3; 10 positions agree with TRBD1. After removal of 4 bases from V and 4 bases from J, the junction contained 8 bases not matched to a gene. The CDR3 runs to 16 residues. Germline CDR1 reads SNHLY; CDR2 reads FYNNEI. The CDR3 region is CASSVGQGVFADTQYF. In DNA, the CDR3 is TGTGCCAGCAGTGTAGGACAGGGGGTTTTTGCAGATACGCAGTATTTT.

The J gene is TRBJ1-1, the V gene TRBV30, with D tentatively TRBD1 (6 bases). Between the trimmed V and J ends, which lost 4 bases and 3 bases, there was a span of 15 bases. CDR1 is GTSNPN and CDR2 is SVGIG in the germline V gene (reference sequence). The CDR3 sequence is 14 residues long. The CDR3 nucleotides read TGTGCCTGGAACATCAGGGGAGGGGACACTGAAGCTTTCTTT. Protein sequence: CAWNIRGGDTEAFF.

The V and J genes are TRBV5-1 and TRBJ2-5; 10 positions agree with TRBD1. V shed 3 bases and J 2 bases; nucleotides not matched to a gene: 4. The CDR3 contains 15 residues. CDR1 and CDR2 from the germline V gene are SGHRS and YFSETQ. The CDR3 DNA is TGCGCCAGCAGCTGGGACAGGGGATCACAAGAGACCCAGTACTTC. Protein product: CASSWDRGSQETQYF.

The V call is TRBV5-1, the J call TRBJ1-2; D may be TRBD1 (6 bases). Trimming pared 2 bases from V and 8 bases from J, leaving 16 bases between. The CDR3 consists of 14 residues. Per the germline V gene, CDR1 is SGHRS and CDR2 is YFSETQ. The CDR3, as DNA: TGCGCCAGCAGCTTCACTCATGTGCAGGGGGGCTACACCTTC. It specifies CASSFTHVQGGYTF.

The V call is TRBV5-4, the J call TRBJ2-4, with 7 bases lining up with TRBD2. The ends lost 4 bases at V and 7 bases at J; junction bases unmatched: 8. The CDR3 runs 14 residues. Germline assignment: CDR1 SGHNT and CDR2 YYREEE (reference sequence). The CDR3 nucleotides are TGTGCCAGCAGCGCTAGCGGAGGGGAGAACATTCAGTACTTC. This gives the protein CASSASGGENIQYF.

The chain employs TRBV4-2 and TRBJ2-1; 9 bases match TRBD2. The trim removed 4 bases at V and 0 bases at J, leaving 7 bases unmatched. This CDR3 is 17 amino acids long. CDR1 LGHNA and CDR2 YNFKEQ come from the germline V gene. This chain's CDR3 is CASSPEGGGDSYNEQFF. CDR3 DNA: TGTGCCAGCAGCCCAGAGGGCGGGGGGGACTCCTACAATGAGCAGTTCTTC.

This sequence joins TRBV15 and TRBJ1-2; 9 bases line up with TRBD1. The germline V gene encodes CDR1 LNHNV and CDR2 YYDKDF (reference sequence). V shed 3 bases, J shed 4 bases, and the junction held 6 bases outside the gene matches. There are 15 residues in the CDR3. The CDR3 DNA reads TGTGCCACCAGCAGTCCCAAGACAGGGGGCTATGGCTACACCTTC. Translating it yields CATSSPKTGGYGYTF. Complete variable domain (other parts from reference TRBV15 and TRBJ1-2): DAMVIQNPRYQVTQFGKPVTLSCSQTLNHNVMYWYQQKSSQAPKLLFHYYDKDFNNEADTPDNFQSRRPNTSFCFLDIRSPGLGDTAMYLCATSSPKTGGYGYTFGSGTRLTVV.

Note on this clone: Relative to the germline gene, one junction end is altered; a read error may explain this. This sequence joins TRBV10-3 and TRBJ1-5; TRBD1 is a possible D gene (5 bases). The length of the CDR3 is 14 residues. Germline CDR1 and CDR2: ENHRY and SYGVKD. The CDR3 region has the DNA TGTGCCATCAGTGGGTCAGGGTCAGGGCAGCACCAGCATTTT. Translated, it gives CAISGSGSGQHQHF.

The chain combines TRBV2 with TRBJ2-1; 16 nucleotides align to TRBD2. The CDR3 runs to 19 residues. CDR1 is SNHLY, CDR2 FYNNEI, per germline. Losses at the gene ends were 4 bases for V and 3 bases for J; bases not matched to a gene: 9. CDR3 nucleotide sequence: TGTGCCAGCAGTGTAGAAATGGGACTAGCGGGAGGGCACTACAATGAGCAGTTCTTC. It yields the protein CASSVEMGLAGGHYNEQFF.

The V call is TRBV5-1, the J call TRBJ1-4; TRBD1 is a possible D gene (5 bases). Trimming shortened V by 0 bases and J by 6 bases, and 12 bases separated the two germline ends. This CDR3 region has 15 residues. From germline, CDR1 is SGHRS and CDR2 YFSETQ. The CDR3 nucleotides are TGCGCCAGCAGCTTGGAAGGCAGGGTACATGAAAAACTGTTTTTT. Residues: CASSLEGRVHEKLFF.

The DNA for the CDR3 is TGTGCCAGCAGTGAATTAGTGGGAGAGGCAGATACGCAGTATTTT. Its translation is CASSELVGEADTQYF. The rearrangement joins TRBV6-1 to TRBJ2-3; possible D gene TRBD2, 5 bases. V was cut by 2 bases and J by 4 bases, with 13 bases left in between. In germline, CDR1 is MNHNS, CDR2 SASEGT. This CDR3 region has 15 residues.

The chain joins TRBV9 to TRBJ1-1; D perhaps matches TRBD1 (5 bases). V was cut by 4 bases and J by 1 base, with 11 bases left in between. The CDR3 spans 14 residues. Germline-derived CDR1 and CDR2 are SGDLS and YYNGEE. CDR3 coding DNA: TGTGCCAGCAGCCCCCTGGGGCAGAACACTGAAGCTTTCTTT. Its translation is CASSPLGQNTEAFF. The variable domain in full, with the rest retrieved from reference TRBV9 and TRBJ1-1, is DSGVTQTPKHLITATGQRVTLRCSPRSGDLSVYWYQQSLDQGLQFLIQYYNGEERAKGNILERFSAQQFPDLHSELNLSSLELGDSALYFCASSPLGQNTEAFFGQGTRLTVV.

For the CDR3, the DNA is TGTGCCAGCAGTTTGCTAACAGAGACCCAGTACTTC. It translates to CASSLLTETQYF. V usage is TRBV2 and J usage is TRBJ2-5; D is uncertain. Per germline, CDR1 SNHLY and CDR2 FYNNEI. V was clipped by 5 bases and J by 4 bases, with 8 bases between them. The CDR3 is made up of 12 amino acids.